Listed here are 24 T cell receptor beta chains from one sample, sequenced in a study of shared clonotypes between healthy human individuals. Naive CD8 cells lacked CD45RO and underwent positive selection for CCR7, leaving out terminally differentiated effector memory CD45RA+ cells. Produced via immunoSEQ multiplex PCR; TCRdb's table is partial and in-frame only. This table has around 2,000,000 clones, about 92% appearing once. Specimen: naive CD8+ T cells from PBMCs. The receptors shown here come from a man between 18 and 35 years old in good health. Some clones in this sample may be carry-over from other donors' samples.

This clone came up once. V gene TRBV28 combines with J gene TRBJ1-2; 9 positions agree with TRBD1. J was trimmed by 8 bases and V by 4 bases; bases with no gene match: 5. The CDR3 is made up of 13 amino acids. Germline loops: CDR1 MDHEN, CDR2 SYDVKM. The CDR3 DNA reads as TGTGCCAGCAGTTATGGGACAGGGTACGGCTACACCTTC. Residues: CASSYGTGYGYTF.

This chain uses TRBV5-4 with TRBJ2-3, with D maybe TRBD2 (5 bases). CDR1 is SGHNT and CDR2 is YYREEE in the germline V gene (reference sequence). With 5 bases removed from V and 7 bases from J, the gap between germline ends came to 20 bases. The CDR3 is 15 amino acids. The DNA of the CDR3 is TGTGCCAGCAGAGGAGCGGAAAGTGTCACGAATACGCAGTATTTT. Its protein is CASRGAESVTNTQYF.

The chain has TRBV19 and TRBJ1-1; D uncertain. Germline lookup yields CDR1 LNHDA and CDR2 SQIVND (reference sequence). Trimming shortened V by 7 bases and J by 7 bases, and 16 bases separated the two germline ends. The CDR3 length is 13 residues. CDR3 region: CASTGPTFGEAFF. The DNA of the CDR3 is TGTGCCAGTACCGGACCGACGTTTGGTGAAGCTTTCTTT.

The chain uses TRBV29-1 and TRBJ1-2; D is uncertain. Per germline, CDR1 SQVTM and CDR2 ANQGSEA. The CDR3 has 14 amino acids. Trimming shortened V by 0 bases and J by 3 bases, and 11 bases separated the two germline ends. The CDR3 DNA reads TGCAGCGTTGAAGATGCGGGGAATTACTATGGCTACACCTTC. Protein: CSVEDAGNYYGYTF.

This clone was detected only once. The chain uses TRBV7-8 and TRBJ2-5; the D gene is possibly TRBD1 (8 bases). This CDR3 has 14 amino acids. The V gene's germline CDR1 is SGHVS and CDR2 FQNEAQ. Trimming removed 4 bases at V and 5 bases at J, with 14 bases between. The CDR3 spells CASSSTGEGETQYF. The CDR3 DNA reads TGTGCCAGCAGCTCGACAGGGGAGGGGGAGACCCAGTACTTC. Using reference TRBV7-8 and TRBJ2-5 for the parts outside the CDR3, the full variable domain is GAGVSQSPRYKVAKRGQDVALRCDPISGHVSLFWYQQALGQGPEFLTYFQNEAQLDKSGLPSDRFFAERPEGSVSTLKIQRTQQEDSAVYLCASSSTGEGETQYFGPGTRLLVL.

Of note for this clone: Relative to the germline gene, one junction end is altered; a read error may explain this. DNA for the CDR3: TGTGTCAGCAGCTTAGCCCATCCTCTAGACAGGAGCTCCTACGAGCAGTACTTC. This encodes CVSSLAHPLDRSSYEQYF. The chain employs TRBV7-8 and TRBJ2-7; a weak D match, TRBD1 (6 bases). Looked up from germline, CDR1 is SGHVS and CDR2 is FQNEAQ. This CDR3 spans 18 amino acids. Full variable domain (missing parts from reference TRBV7-8 and TRBJ2-7): GAGVSQSPRYKVAKRGQDVALRCDPISGHVSLFWYQQALGQGPEFLTYFQNEAQLDKSGLPSDRFFAERPEGSVSTLKIQRTQQEDSAVYLCVSSLAHPLDRSSYEQYFGPGTRLTVT.

The genes are TRBV6-1 and TRBJ2-7; TRBD1 matches 9 bases. V was pared by 10 bases and J by 4 bases, with 8 bases of the junction left unmatched. The CDR3 is made up of 13 amino acids. Germline-derived CDR1 and CDR2 are MNHNS and SASEGT. The chain's CDR3 is CAIKDRGGYEQYF. CDR3 nucleotide sequence: TGTGCCATTAAGGACAGGGGCGGTTACGAGCAGTACTTC.

The rearrangement links TRBV5-1 to TRBJ2-1; 12 nucleotides line up with TRBD2. J was trimmed by 5 bases and V by 5 bases; bases with no gene match: 5. CDR1 is SGHRS, CDR2 YFSETQ, per germline. The CDR3 consists of 15 residues. The CDR3 region has the DNA TGCGCCAGCAGATTGCTAGCGGGAGGGAACAATGAGCAGTTCTTC. Translating gives CASRLLAGGNNEQFF. The full variable domain, rest sourced from reference TRBV5-1 and TRBJ2-1, is KAGVTQTPRYLIKTRGQQVTLSCSPISGHRSVSWYQQTPGQGLQFLFEYFSETQRNKGNFPGRFSGRQFSNSRSEMNVSTLELGDSALYLCASRLLAGGNNEQFFGPGTRLTVL.

The chain combines TRBV6-5 with TRBJ2-3; D not certain. Trimming removed 0 bases at V and 2 bases at J, with 12 bases between. The V gene's germline CDR1 is MNHEY and CDR2 SVGAGI. CDR3 length equals 16 residues. Here the CDR3 reads CASSYSGNGYTDTQYF. CDR3 nucleotide sequence: TGTGCCAGCAGTTACTCGGGGAACGGCTACACAGATACGCAGTATTTT.

This clone was found once. The chain joins TRBV27 to TRBJ1-1; possibly TRBD1 for D (6 bases). This CDR3 spans 15 amino acids. CDR1 and CDR2 (germline): MNHEY, SMNVEV (reference sequence). Trimming took 6 bases from V and 0 from J, leaving 14 bases between them. The chain's CDR3 is CASRPRQVLNTEAFF. CDR3 in DNA: TGTGCCAGCAGGCCCAGACAGGTTTTGAACACTGAAGCTTTCTTT.

Of note for this clone: Other DNA sequences within the sample encode an identical CDR3. The V gene is TRBV10-3, the J gene TRBJ2-2, with D uncertain. V dropped 2 bases and J dropped 4 bases, with 2 bases sitting between them. Germline V CDR1 and CDR2: ENHRY, SYGVKD. The CDR3 runs 12 residues. CDR3 loop: CAISEGTGELFF. CDR3 DNA sequence: TGTGCCATCAGTGAGGGCACCGGGGAGCTGTTTTTT.

V is TRBV10-3 and J is TRBJ2-7; unclear D gene. CDR1 and CDR2 from the germline V gene are ENHRY and SYGVKD. V gave up 4 bases and J gave up 0 bases, with 4 bases separating them. The CDR3 totals 12 residues. CDR3 DNA sequence: TGTGCCATCAGTGCCGTCTCCTACGAGCAGTACTTC. As protein: CAISAVSYEQYF.

Concerning this clone itself: Other DNA sequences in this specimen translate into the identical CDR3. The chain combines TRBV27 with TRBJ2-7, with TRBD2 as a possible D gene (6 bases). Germline V gene data show CDR1 as MNHEY and CDR2 as SMNVEV (reference sequence). The ends were cut back, 2 bases at V and 2 bases at J, with 10 bases in the middle. The CDR3 spans 14 residues. CDR3 protein: CASSLRREAYEQYF. The DNA of the CDR3 is TGTGCCAGCAGTTTACGGCGGGAAGCCTACGAGCAGTACTTC.

The gene calls are TRBV5-6 and TRBJ1-2; D is perhaps TRBD1 (5 bases). The CDR3 length is 14 residues. Looked up from germline, CDR1 is SGHDT and CDR2 is YYEEEE. Trimming shortened V by 5 bases and J by 6 bases, and 17 bases separated the two germline ends. The CDR3 sequence is CASRPGWGADGYTF. CDR3 nucleotide sequence: TGTGCCAGCAGACCCGGGTGGGGCGCGGATGGCTACACCTTC. Full variable domain (outside the CDR3, taken from reference TRBV5-6 and TRBJ1-2): DAGVTQSPTHLIKTRGQQVTLRCSPKSGHDTVSWYQQALGQGPQFIFQYYEEEERQRGNFPDRFSGHQFPNYSSELNVNALLLGDSALYLCASRPGWGADGYTFGSGTRLTVV.

The chain has TRBV28 and TRBJ2-7; tentatively, D is TRBD1 or TRBD2 (6 bases each). V dropped 10 bases and J dropped 3 bases, with 19 bases sitting between them. This CDR3 region has 14 residues. The V gene's germline CDR1 is MDHEN and CDR2 SYDVKM. Here the CDR3 reads CATRTGGVVYEQYF. The CDR3 DNA follows: TGTGCCACTAGAACCGGGGGCGTAGTCTACGAGCAGTACTTC.

The chain carries TRBV5-1 and TRBJ2-7; the D call may be TRBD1 or TRBD2 (5 bases each). Germline lookup yields CDR1 SGHRS and CDR2 YFSETQ. V shed 4 bases and J shed 5 bases, with 13 bases lying between them. The CDR3 covers 13 residues. The CDR3 bases are TGCGCCAGCAGCCCGGGACGATCGGACGAGCAGTACTTC. Translating it yields CASSPGRSDEQYF.

This clone was observed a single time. The rearrangement joins TRBV15 to TRBJ2-7; D remains ambiguous. Germline-derived CDR1 and CDR2 are LNHNV and YYDKDF (reference sequence). The ends were cut back, 0 bases at V and 6 bases at J, with 9 bases in the middle. CDR3 length: 13 residues. CDR3 nucleotide sequence: TGTGCCACCAGCAGAGATCGAACCTCCGAGCAGTACTTC. It codes for CATSRDRTSEQYF.

V is TRBV5-1 and J is TRBJ2-1, with 7 bases lining up with TRBD2. Germline-derived CDR1 and CDR2 are SGHRS and YFSETQ. The V segment lost 1 base and the J segment 4 bases; nucleotides outside the gene matches: 17. The CDR3 contains 19 residues. The CDR3 region has the DNA TGCGCCAGCAGCTTGTGGACCCCCGGCGCGGGAGTGTCTTACAATGAGCAGTTCTTC. It encodes CASSLWTPGAGVSYNEQFF.

Turning to this clone: At one of its ends the junction is not consistent with the germline gene, which may arise from a read error. The chain joins TRBV27 to TRBJ2-7; D is possibly TRBD1 or TRBD2 (5 bases each). CDR1 and CDR2 from the germline V gene are MNHEY and SMNVEV (reference sequence). This CDR3 spans 10 amino acids. The CDR3 DNA reads TGTGCCAGCAGTTGGGACGGCGAAGTCTTC. Protein product: CASSWDGEVF.

The V call is TRBV30, the J call TRBJ2-5; 7 bases are a match to TRBD2. The J call may be wrong; the DNA end is better matched by TRBJ2-7. This CDR3 has 13 residues. CDR1 is GTSNPN, CDR2 SVGIG, per germline (reference sequence). CDR3 loop: CAWKLAAPYEQYF. CDR3 in DNA: TGTGCCTGGAAGCTAGCGGCCCCCTACGAGCAGTACTTC.

This rearrangement joins TRBV29-1 to TRBJ2-7, with D perhaps being TRBD1 or TRBD2 (6 bases each). CDR3 length: 12 residues. Trimming pared 4 bases from V and 6 bases from J, leaving 13 bases between. Germline V gives CDR1 SQVTM, CDR2 ANQGSEA. CDR3 sequence: CSVVFGGGEQYF. The DNA of the CDR3 is TGCAGCGTTGTTTTTGGAGGGGGCGAGCAGTACTTC.

To note about this clone: A read error may account for a junction end that differs from germline. The chain links TRBV19 to TRBJ1-5; possibly TRBD1 for D (6 bases). The CDR3 totals 15 residues. Per the germline V gene, CDR1 is LNHDA and CDR2 is SQIVND (reference sequence). CDR3 sequence reads: CTSSIGGPPEGPQHF. The DNA of the CDR3 is TGTACCAGTAGTATAGGGGGACCGCCGGAAGGGCCCCAGCATTTT.

V usage is TRBV27 and J usage is TRBJ2-7; 9 bases map to TRBD2. Germline CDR1 and CDR2: MNHEY and SMNVEV (reference sequence). V was clipped by 8 bases and J by 3 bases; unmatched bases: 5. The CDR3 is 13 residues long. The DNA of the CDR3 is TGTGCCAGCCGTGCGGGAGGGCTCTACGAGCAGTACTTC. This sequence encodes CASRAGGLYEQYF.

As regards this clone: The same CDR3 can be traced to other DNA sequences in this sample. The rearrangement uses TRBV7-3 and TRBJ2-1; unclear D gene. V was clipped by 0 bases and J by 6 bases, with 6 bases between them. The CDR3 is made up of 13 amino acids. Germline V gives CDR1 SGHTA, CDR2 FQGTGA. The CDR3 is CASSLTTSNEQFF. The CDR3 coding sequence is TGTGCCAGCAGCTTAACGACTTCCAATGAGCAGTTCTTC.